This TCR beta chain appears in the sequencing data of a study of T cells in Graves' hyperthyroidism and ophthalmopathy (dated by TCRdb to about 2019). For context, the study as a whole: Peripheral blood was collected at initial diagnosis, before any treatment. To identify distinguishing TCR V-J signatures, a discovery cohort of around 100 patients was used, comprising some 45 with Graves' ophthalmopathy and approximately 58 with stable Graves' hyperthyroidism. Prospective prediction of ophthalmopathy was tested in an independent validation cohort consisting of some 20 hyperthyroidism patients and around 16 patients who later progressed to ophthalmopathy. The roughly 91 discovery patients were randomly split 7:3 into training and test sets. In about 6 Graves' hyperthyroidism patients, the study also compared T-cell repertoires from thyroid tissue with T-cell repertoires from blood. After blood sampling, hyperthyroidism patients were treated with methimazole at a starting dose of 30 mg daily, and ophthalmopathy patients were treated with high-dose intravenous methylprednisolone. The paper reports TCR Vbeta CDR3 sequencing of over 130 peripheral blood samples: around 41 ophthalmopathy, 70 to 85 hyperthyroidism and approximately 17 progressor patients. Broad study findings and their caveats: Sample size was not statistically predetermined, and blinding of investigators to group allocation was not performed. In validation, the model predicted progression to ophthalmopathy with 55% to 71% sensitivity and 72% to 75% specificity, a median of 6.5 months before onset. Ophthalmopathy was separated from stable hyperthyroidism by a 13 V-J signature model, with over 85% sensitivity and around 81% specificity obtained in cross-validation and 80%/75% obtained in testing. Most expanded thyroid clonotypes (frequency above 0.001) were also detected in blood, a finding suggesting that blood repertoires may reflect thyroid immune responses.

Stable Graves' hyperthyroidism was defined as the absence of progression to ophthalmopathy over 18 months of follow-up. The hyperthyroidism patients were between 18 and 65 years old and newly diagnosed, with a disease duration of less than 2 months. The study excluded patients with uncontrolled infections, other autoimmune diseases, pregnancy or lactation. Diagnoses were established on the basis of clinical symptoms, serum thyroxine and TRAb, thyroid ultrasound, and orbital computed tomography. PBMCs were isolated from about 10 ml of fresh peripheral blood by Ficoll-Paque density gradient centrifugation. Total RNA was extracted using Trizol reagent, and RNA quality was assessed on an Agilent 2100 Bioanalyzer. Spanning cysteine to phenylalanine, the CDR3 consists of 14 amino acids. Only the CDR3 region is kept as DNA, spanning 42 bases read in frame from base 1. V was cut back by 3 bases and J by 8 bases, leaving a gap of 16 bases between them. From a lookup of the germline V gene, CDR1 and CDR2 are LGHNT and FRNRAP.

TCR beta CDR3 regions were amplified from RNA transcripts. The first round of RT-PCR for the TCR CDR3 was performed with the HTBI primer set and the Qiagen OneStep RT-PCR kit. The libraries were constructed in a second round of multiplex PCR and then size-selected and purified. The libraries were sequenced on an Illumina HiSeq2000 using paired-end 100 bp reads. Per the original workflow: SOAPnuke was used to process the raw data, with reads discarded if the reads contained adapters or uncalled bases, had a mean Phred below 15, or lacked an exact constant-primer or identifier match. COPE v1.2.5 was used to merge high-quality paired reads, and clonotypes were defined as unique nucleotide sequences. Clonotypes were aligned to IMGT TRBV, TRBD and TRBJ reference segments using MiTCR v1.1. The analysis was restricted to V-J combinations with a frequency above 0.0001, which together covered about 99% of the repertoires. A TCS score was defined as the ratio of F50 (clonal expansion) to E x V (chaos), with BLOSUM62-based TCRdist applied between CDR3 peptides within each V-J. Welch's t-statistics and random forest reduced 514 V-J features to 10 to 15, which were used in a naive Bayes classifier (R e1071). TCRdb trimmed the raw reads at Q25, called clones with MiXCR and kept productive beta chains. Every distinct CDR3 protein forms one entry, paired with its most common genes and DNA. The V and J calls were not made by the authors but by TCRdb's processing. The sample records 550,000 to 800,000 distinct CDR3 sequences, 16% of which are singletons. Approximately 8% of the sample goes to the ten largest clones.

Points on this clonotype: Its antigen has not been determined. The record has no base qualities; no much larger clone is one base away.

Sequencing was performed on blood. This TCR was sampled from a man between 18 and 35 years old with Graves' hyperthyroidism. The chain uses TRBV12-5 and TRBJ1-2; perhaps TRBD1 is the D gene, with 6 bases matching. The nucleotide sequence reads TGTGCTAGTGGTTTAGGGCAGGGGAGTGGCGGCTACACCTTC. Its product reads: CASGLGQGSGGYTF.